This paragraph covers one T cell receptor beta chain sequence. This entry comes from a study of OX40 agonist ivuxolimab in advanced cancers. Looking at the study overall: Participants averaged approximately 65 years of age (range 23 to 79) and were approximately 81% male. One patient with hepatocellular carcinoma and two with cutaneous melanoma, three in all, had partial responses.

V trimming: 4 bases; J trimming: 9 bases; junction bases outside the gene matches: 11. The CDR3 contains 15 residues. Per the germline V gene, CDR1 is MGHRA and CDR2 is YSYEKL. The data were produced by immunoSEQ multiplex PCR, yet TCRdb's version contains in-frame clones alone and is incomplete. The profile covers about 89,000 clones, with nearly 90% appearing a single time and about 0.28% taken by the ten largest. This sequence originates from an adult with an advanced solid tumor such as melanoma, head and neck, liver or kidney cancer. Material: CD4+ or CD8+ T cells sorted from blood, obtained in a trial of the OX40 agonist ivuxolimab. This chain connects TRBV4-1 to TRBJ2-1; 8 bases align to TRBD1. CDR3: CASSPGQGPLSEQFF. The CDR3 nucleotides are TGCGCCAGCAGCCCCGGACAGGGCCCTTTGAGTGAGCAGTTCTTC.